The TCR beta chain under discussion was sequenced for a study of blood T cell repertoires in COVID-19. Study-wide background: Both acute and convalescent COVID-19 samples were obtained from the United States, Italy and Spain.

This clone was observed a handful of times. Per the study methods: Researchers report that nucleated cell counts were estimated from reference gene primer amplification. Using immunoSEQ multiplex PCR, the repertoire was profiled, and TCRdb retains in-frame clones only, with some absent. The V and J calls and the clone size are those of that table, but D and trimming were determined from the DNA. The sample contains roughly 180,000 clones, around 85% of which appear only once. CDR3 length: 17 amino acids. After removal of 2 bases from V and 2 bases from J, the junction contained 7 bases not matched to a gene. Looked up from germline, CDR1 is KGHSH and CDR2 is LQKENI.

This receptor was identified in a man aged 60 to 75 who had recovered from COVID-19. The sequenced sample consisted of peripheral blood. The rearrangement uses TRBV18 and TRBJ1-5, with 9 bases that match TRBD1. The chain's CDR3 is CASSPTSTGGGNQPQHF. The CDR3 nucleotides read TGTGCCAGCTCACCAACGAGCACAGGGGGCGGCAATCAGCCCCAGCATTTT.